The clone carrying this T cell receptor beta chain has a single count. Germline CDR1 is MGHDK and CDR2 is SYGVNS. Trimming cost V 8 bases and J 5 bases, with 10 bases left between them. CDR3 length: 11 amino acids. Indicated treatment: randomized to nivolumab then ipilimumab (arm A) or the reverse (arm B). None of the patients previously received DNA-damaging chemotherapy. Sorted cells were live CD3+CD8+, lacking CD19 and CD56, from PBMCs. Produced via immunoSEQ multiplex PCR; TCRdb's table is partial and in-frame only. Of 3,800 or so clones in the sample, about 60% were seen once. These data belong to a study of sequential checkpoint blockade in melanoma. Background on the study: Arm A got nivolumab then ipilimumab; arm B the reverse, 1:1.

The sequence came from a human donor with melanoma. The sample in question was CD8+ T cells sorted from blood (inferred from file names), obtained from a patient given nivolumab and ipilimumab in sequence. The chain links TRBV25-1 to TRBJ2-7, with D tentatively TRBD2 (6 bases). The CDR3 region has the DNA TGTGCCAGCTCCTGGGGGGACGAGCAGTACTTC. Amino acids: CASSWGDEQYF.